The 18 T cell receptor beta chains listed next were all sequenced from one sample in a study of blood T cell repertoires in COVID-19. Data came from immunoSEQ multiplex PCR; TCRdb stores just in-frame clones and leaves some out. The sample holds under 85,000 clones; about three quarters are singletons and the top ten take approximately 29%. The sample consisted of peripheral blood. Source of these receptors: a woman aged 80 or over with active or convalescent COVID-19.

V is TRBV19 and J is TRBJ2-3; D is perhaps TRBD1 (5 bases). Trimming took off 3 bases at V and 0 bases at J, with 10 bases between the two ends. The CDR3 is 15 residues long. CDR1 is LNHDA, CDR2 SQIVND, per germline (reference sequence). The CDR3 spells CASSMGQASTDTQYF. CDR3 coding DNA: TGTGCCAGTAGTATGGGGCAGGCTAGCACAGATACGCAGTATTTT.

This chain joins TRBV27 and TRBJ2-3; 14 bases fit TRBD2. CDR3 length equals 20 residues. The J segment lost 4 bases and the V segment lost 4 bases, leaving 16 bases of the junction unmatched. Germline V lookup: CDR1 MNHEY, CDR2 SMNVEV (reference sequence). For the CDR3, the DNA is TGTGCCAGCAGTTCCCGGACTAGCGGGGGGAGGAGGTTTAGTGCAGATACGCAGTATTTT. Amino acids: CASSSRTSGGRRFSADTQYF.

The chain joins TRBV6-5 to TRBJ1-5; D is unclear. There are 13 residues in the CDR3. The V gene lost 3 bases and the J gene lost 5 bases, with 8 bases spanning the gap. Germline loops: CDR1 MNHEY, CDR2 SVGAGI. The DNA of the CDR3 is TGTGCCAGCAGTTATTCTCCCCATCAGCCCCAGCATTTT. This codes for CASSYSPHQPQHF.

This clone was found a few times. This chain connects TRBV28 to TRBJ2-1, with 7 nucleotides matching TRBD1. The CDR3 sequence is 15 residues long. V trimming: 7 bases; J trimming: 4 bases; junction bases outside the gene matches: 10. Germline CDR1 and CDR2: MDHEN and SYDVKM. This CDR3 reads CASNKGGAGYNEQFF. The CDR3 DNA reads as TGTGCCAGCAACAAAGGGGGCGCAGGGTACAATGAGCAGTTCTTC.

The V and J genes are TRBV4-3 and TRBJ1-4; tentatively, D is TRBD1 (5 bases). V dropped 0 bases and J dropped 0 bases, with 8 bases sitting between them. The CDR3 contains 16 residues. In germline, CDR1 is LGHNA, CDR2 YSLEER. CDR3 region: CASSQDGGTTNEKLFF. In DNA, the CDR3 is TGCGCCAGCAGCCAAGACGGGGGGACAACTAATGAAAAACTGTTTTTT.

This clone appeared a few times. The V and J genes are TRBV6-5 and TRBJ1-1, with TRBD1 matching over 7 bases. J gave up 2 bases and V 5 bases, and 8 bases lay outside the gene matches. This CDR3 spans 15 amino acids. CDR1 and CDR2 (germline): MNHEY, SVGAGI. The CDR3 DNA sequence: TGTGCCAGCAGTATGCAGGACAGGCTCAACACTGAAGCTTTCTTT. Amino acid sequence: CASSMQDRLNTEAFF.

CDR3 DNA: TGTGCCAGTAGTGAGCGGGGGGACGAAACAGATACGCAGTATTTT. Translated, it gives CASSERGDETDTQYF. The rearrangement joins TRBV19 to TRBJ2-3; TRBD2 aligns across 9 bases. After removal of 5 bases from V and 3 bases from J, the junction contained 6 bases not matched to a gene. CDR1 is LNHDA, CDR2 SQIVND, per germline (reference sequence). The CDR3 runs 15 residues.

The chain uses TRBV5-1 and TRBJ2-7, with D unresolved. The CDR3 spans 14 residues. The germline V gene has CDR1 SGHRS and CDR2 YFSETQ. V lost 4 bases, J lost 4 bases, and 15 bases lay in between. CDR3 protein: CASSPTNLAYEQYF. Here the CDR3 DNA reads TGCGCCAGCAGCCCGACCAACTTAGCTTACGAGCAGTACTTC.

The chain links TRBV7-3 to TRBJ2-2; D not resolved. The CDR3 runs to 14 residues. Trimming cost V 5 bases and J 1 base, with 8 bases left between them. Germline CDR1 and CDR2: SGHTA and FQGTGA. CDR3 residues: CASSPFRNTGELFF. The CDR3 bases are TGTGCCAGCAGCCCCTTCCGGAACACCGGGGAGCTGTTTTTT.

This clone was detected only a few times. The V and J genes are TRBV6-5 and TRBJ2-7; 7 positions agree with TRBD1. The CDR3 has 15 amino acids. Germline-derived CDR1 and CDR2 are MNHEY and SVGAGI. The ends lost 3 bases at V and 3 bases at J; junction bases unmatched: 8. DNA of the CDR3: TGTGCCAGCAGTTATGGACAGGCCCTCAACTACGAGCAGTACTTC. This sequence encodes CASSYGQALNYEQYF.

V usage is TRBV18 and J usage is TRBJ1-3; D is perhaps TRBD1 (6 bases). Germline V lookup: CDR1 KGHSH, CDR2 LQKENI. Between the trimmed V and J ends, which lost 4 bases and 6 bases, there was a span of 13 bases. There are 14 residues in the CDR3. The CDR3 bases are TGTGCCAGCTCACTTTACGGACAGCTAAACACCATATATTTT. It specifies CASSLYGQLNTIYF.

This chain links TRBV7-2 with TRBJ2-3, with 7 bases fitting TRBD2. V shed 5 bases and J 0 bases; nucleotides not matched to a gene: 5. This CDR3 has 15 residues. Germline assignment: CDR1 SGHTA and CDR2 FQGNSA. The CDR3: CASSVTSRSTDTQYF. The CDR3 region has the DNA TGTGCCAGCAGCGTGACTAGCCGTAGCACAGATACGCAGTATTTT.

The chain recombines TRBV18 with TRBJ2-7, with 8 bases that match TRBD1. CDR3 length: 16 amino acids. Trimming at V came to 5 bases and at J to 0 bases, leaving 9 bases not matched to a gene. Germline loops: CDR1 KGHSH, CDR2 LQKENI. CDR3 in amino acids: CASSFQDRAASYEQYF. The CDR3, as DNA: TGTGCCAGCTCATTTCAGGACAGGGCCGCCTCCTACGAGCAGTACTTC.

The V and J genes are TRBV6-5 and TRBJ1-2, with 7 bases aligning to TRBD1. Germline loops: CDR1 MNHEY, CDR2 SVGAGI. The CDR3 loop spans 13 amino acids. The ends lost 7 bases at V and 2 bases at J; junction bases unmatched: 4. DNA for the CDR3: TGTGCCAGCAATCCGGGACAGAACTATGGCTACACCTTC. Protein: CASNPGQNYGYTF.

The chain recombines TRBV24-1 with TRBJ2-2; maybe TRBD2 (5 bases). The CDR3 is made up of 17 amino acids. Trimming removed 5 bases at V and 0 bases at J, with 15 bases between. CDR1 and CDR2 from the germline V gene are KGHDR and SFDVKD. The CDR3 nucleotides read TGTGCCACCAGTGGGAGCGGTCAGGCCACGAACACCGGGGAGCTGTTTTTT. Translated: CATSGSGQATNTGELFF.

The gene calls are TRBV25-1 and TRBJ1-4, with 12 bases fitting TRBD1. CDR3 length: 15 residues. V dropped 4 bases and J dropped 5; count of bases not matched to a gene: 2. Germline CDR1 MGHDK, CDR2 SYGVNS. CDR3 residues: CASSGDRGRNEKLFF. CDR3 nucleotides: TGTGCCAGCAGTGGGGACAGGGGGCGCAATGAAAAACTGTTTTTT.

V gene TRBV5-1 combines with J gene TRBJ2-3; D unresolved. V lost 2 bases and J 2 bases, leaving 3 bases between the germline ends. CDR1 and CDR2 (germline): SGHRS, YFSETQ. The CDR3 contains 12 residues. The CDR3 region has the DNA TGCGCCAGCAGCTTCAACACAGATACGCAGTATTTT. Translating gives CASSFNTDTQYF.

The chain is built from TRBV6-5 and TRBJ1-1; 8 bases match TRBD1. Per the germline V gene, CDR1 is MNHEY and CDR2 is SVGAGI. This CDR3 comprises 15 residues. V lost 2 bases, J lost 4 bases, and 6 bases stayed unmatched. CDR3 region: CASSYPTGEGTEAFF. The DNA of the CDR3 is TGTGCCAGCAGTTACCCGACAGGGGAAGGCACTGAAGCTTTCTTT.